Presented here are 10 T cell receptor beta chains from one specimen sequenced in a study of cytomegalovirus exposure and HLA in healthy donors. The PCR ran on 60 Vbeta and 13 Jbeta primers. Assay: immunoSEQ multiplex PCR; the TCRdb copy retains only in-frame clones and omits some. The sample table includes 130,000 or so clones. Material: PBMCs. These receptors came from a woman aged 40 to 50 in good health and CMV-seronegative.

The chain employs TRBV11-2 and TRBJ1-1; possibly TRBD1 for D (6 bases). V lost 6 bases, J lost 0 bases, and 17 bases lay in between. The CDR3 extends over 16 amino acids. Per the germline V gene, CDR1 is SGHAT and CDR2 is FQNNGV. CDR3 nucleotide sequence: TGTGCCAGCAGATCCCTCAGGGGCGTGTTGAACACTGAAGCTTTCTTT. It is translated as CASRSLRGVLNTEAFF.

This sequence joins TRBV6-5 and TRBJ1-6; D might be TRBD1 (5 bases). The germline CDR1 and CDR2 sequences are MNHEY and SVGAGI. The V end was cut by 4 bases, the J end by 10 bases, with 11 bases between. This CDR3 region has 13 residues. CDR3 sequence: CASSFDGGSPLHF. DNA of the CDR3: TGTGCCAGCAGTTTTGACGGGGGGTCACCCCTCCACTTT.

The chain's CDR3 is CASSPLGGDPHGYTF. In nucleotides, the CDR3 is TGCGCCAGCAGCCCCCTCGGCGGGGACCCCCATGGCTACACCTTC. J is TRBJ1-2 and V is TRBV5-1; TRBD1 might be the D (5 bases). V was clipped by 4 bases and J by 6 bases, with 19 bases between them. CDR3 length: 15 residues. Per germline, CDR1 SGHRS and CDR2 YFSETQ.

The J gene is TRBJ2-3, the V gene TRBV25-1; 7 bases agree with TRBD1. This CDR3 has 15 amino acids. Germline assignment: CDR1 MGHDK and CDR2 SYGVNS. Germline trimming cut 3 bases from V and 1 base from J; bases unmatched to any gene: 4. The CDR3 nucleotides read TGTGCCAGCAGTGACCTCGGACAGGGCACAGATACGCAGTATTTT. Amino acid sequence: CASSDLGQGTDTQYF.

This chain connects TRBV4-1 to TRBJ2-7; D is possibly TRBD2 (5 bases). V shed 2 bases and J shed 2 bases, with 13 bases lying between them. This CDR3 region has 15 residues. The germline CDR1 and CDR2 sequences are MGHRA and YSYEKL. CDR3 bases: TGCGCCAGCAGCCAACTCCCGGGGATCCCCTACGAGCAGTACGTC. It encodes CASSQLPGIPYEQYV.

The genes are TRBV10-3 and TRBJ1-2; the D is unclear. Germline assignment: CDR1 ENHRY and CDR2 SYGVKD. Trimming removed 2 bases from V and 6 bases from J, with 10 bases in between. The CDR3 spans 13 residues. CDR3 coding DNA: TGTGCCATCAGTGAGGGTGGGCTGGATGGCTACACCTTC. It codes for CAISEGGLDGYTF.

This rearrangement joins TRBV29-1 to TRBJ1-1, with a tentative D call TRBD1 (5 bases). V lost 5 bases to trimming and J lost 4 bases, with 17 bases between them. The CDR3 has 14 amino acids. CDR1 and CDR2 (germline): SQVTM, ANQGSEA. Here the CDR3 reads CSVRWEGKGTEAFF. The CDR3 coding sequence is TGCAGCGTTCGGTGGGAGGGGAAGGGCACTGAAGCTTTCTTT.

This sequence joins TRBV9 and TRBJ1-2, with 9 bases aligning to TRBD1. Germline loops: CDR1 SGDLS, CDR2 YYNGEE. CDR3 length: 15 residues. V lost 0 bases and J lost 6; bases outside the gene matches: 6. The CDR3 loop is CASSVAGTGIDGYTF. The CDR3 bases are TGTGCCAGCAGCGTAGCTGGGACAGGGATAGATGGCTACACCTTC.

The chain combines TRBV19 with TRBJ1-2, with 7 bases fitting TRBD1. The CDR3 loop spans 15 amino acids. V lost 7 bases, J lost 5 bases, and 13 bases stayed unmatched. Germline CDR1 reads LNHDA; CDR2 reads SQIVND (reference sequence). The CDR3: CASTARQGLKYGYTF. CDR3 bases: TGTGCCAGTACTGCTAGACAGGGCCTCAAGTATGGCTACACCTTC.

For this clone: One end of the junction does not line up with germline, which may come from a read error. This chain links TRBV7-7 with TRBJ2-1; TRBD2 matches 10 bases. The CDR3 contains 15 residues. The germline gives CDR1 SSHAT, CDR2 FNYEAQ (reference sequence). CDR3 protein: CASSPSGGVNNEQFF. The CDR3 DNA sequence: TGTGCTAGCAGTCCAAGCGGGGGGGTAAACAATGAGCAGTTCTTC.